The rows below give T cell receptor beta chains drawn from one sample of a study of blood T cell repertoires in COVID-19. TCRdb's copy holds only in-frame clones and misses some; the assay was immunoSEQ multiplex PCR. Of 200,000 to 250,000 clones in the sample, 80% to 90% were seen once. The material sequenced was PBMCs or T cells enriched from blood (not recorded which). The source is a young woman who had been exposed to COVID-19. The CDR3 runs from the conserved cysteine through the conserved F or W. Fields, in order: V gene, J gene, D gene, clone size, CDR3 protein, CDR3 DNA. The D gene is left open where the match is weak. Some rows mark clone size as missing; the rest say once, few, many or name a class of expanded clone.

V gene: TRBV10-3; J gene: TRBJ2-1; D gene: TRBD2; clone size: NA; CDR3 protein: CAISELAASANEQFF; CDR3 DNA: TGTGCCATCAGTGAGCTAGCGGCGAGTGCAAATGAGCAGTTCTTC
V gene: TRBV7-9; J gene: TRBJ2-5; D gene: TRBD2; clone size: NA; CDR3 protein: CASSLPLREEETQYF; CDR3 DNA: TGTGCCAGCAGCTTACCATTGCGGGAGGAAGAGACCCAGTACTTC
V gene: TRBV9; J gene: TRBJ2-1; D gene: TRBD2; clone size: NA; CDR3 protein: CASSVATMLAGVNEQFF; CDR3 DNA: TGTGCCAGCAGCGTAGCTACAATGCTAGCGGGAGTTAATGAGCAGTTCTTC
V gene: TRBV12-3/TRBV12-4; J gene: TRBJ1-5; D gene: NA; clone size: NA; CDR3 protein: CASSLSGGQPQHF; CDR3 DNA: TGTGCCAGCAGTTTAAGTGGCGGTCAGCCCCAGCATTTT
V gene: TRBV29-1; J gene: TRBJ1-2; D gene: NA; clone size: NA; CDR3 protein: CSVDVGVSGARGYTF; CDR3 DNA: TGCAGCGTTGATGTTGGGGTATCAGGGGCCCGTGGCTACACCTTC
V gene: TRBV7-3; J gene: TRBJ2-1; D gene: TRBD1; clone size: NA; CDR3 protein: CASSRGQGAYNEQFF; CDR3 DNA: TGTGCCAGCAGCAGAGGACAGGGGGCTTACAATGAGCAGTTCTTC
V gene: TRBV28; J gene: TRBJ1-2; D gene: NA; clone size: NA; CDR3 protein: CASSYLLTENYGYTF; CDR3 DNA: TGTGCCAGCAGTTACCTCCTGACAGAAAACTATGGCTACACCTTC
V gene: TRBV7-3; J gene: TRBJ1-1; D gene: TRBD1; clone size: NA; CDR3 protein: CASSGGTGNTEAFF; CDR3 DNA: TGTGCCAGCAGCGGCGGGACAGGGAACACTGAAGCTTTCTTT
V gene: TRBV5-1; J gene: TRBJ2-2; D gene: TRBD1; clone size: NA; CDR3 protein: CASSYTTGGRTNTGELFF; CDR3 DNA: TGCGCCAGCAGTTATACTACAGGGGGCCGGACCAACACCGGGGAGCTGTTTTTT
V gene: TRBV20-1; J gene: TRBJ2-3; D gene: NA; clone size: NA; CDR3 protein: CSAGLPDTQYF; CDR3 DNA: TGCAGTGCTGGACTTCCAGATACGCAGTATTTT
V gene: TRBV6-5; J gene: TRBJ1-2; D gene: NA; clone size: NA; CDR3 protein: CASSYSMDRSGYTF; CDR3 DNA: TGTGCCAGCAGTTACTCGATGGACAGATCTGGCTACACCTTC
V gene: TRBV5-1; J gene: TRBJ2-4; D gene: NA; clone size: NA; CDR3 protein: CASSLTTGNIQYF; CDR3 DNA: TGCGCCAGCAGCTTAACTACTGGAAACATTCAGTACTTC
V gene: TRBV4-1; J gene: TRBJ1-5; D gene: NA; clone size: NA; CDR3 protein: CASSQVPGQNQPQHF; CDR3 DNA: TGCGCCAGCAGCCAAGTTCCAGGGCAGAATCAGCCCCAGCATTTT
V gene: TRBV27; J gene: TRBJ1-2; D gene: NA; clone size: NA; CDR3 protein: CASSSRTATYGYTF; CDR3 DNA: TGTGCCAGCAGTTCGCGCACAGCTACCTATGGCTACACCTTC
V gene: TRBV19; J gene: TRBJ1-2; D gene: TRBD1; clone size: NA; CDR3 protein: CASSRQGGNYGYTF; CDR3 DNA: TGTGCCAGTAGCCGACAGGGTGGTAACTATGGCTACACCTTC
V gene: TRBV7-6; J gene: TRBJ2-5; D gene: TRBD2; clone size: NA; CDR3 protein: CASSLAPAGGLETQYF; CDR3 DNA: TGTGCCAGCAGCTTAGCGCCAGCGGGAGGTTTAGAGACCCAGTACTTC
V gene: TRBV3-1/TRBV3-2; J gene: TRBJ2-1; D gene: TRBD2; clone size: NA; CDR3 protein: CASSHRLAGGSYEQFF; CDR3 DNA: TGTGCCAGCAGCCATAGACTAGCGGGAGGGAGCTATGAGCAGTTCTTC
V gene: TRBV29-1; J gene: TRBJ1-2; D gene: NA; clone size: few; CDR3 protein: CSVDPQAGYTF; CDR3 DNA: TGCAGCGTTGATCCCCAGGCTGGCTACACCTTC
V gene: TRBV7-9; J gene: TRBJ2-1; D gene: TRBD1; clone size: NA; CDR3 protein: CASSRGRDREENEQFF; CDR3 DNA: TGTGCCAGCAGCCGAGGGAGGGACAGGGAAGAAAATGAGCAGTTCTTC
V gene: TRBV30; J gene: TRBJ2-5; D gene: TRBD1; clone size: once; CDR3 protein: CAWIGQGVETQYF; CDR3 DNA: TGTGCCTGGATAGGACAGGGCGTTGAGACCCAGTACTTC
V gene: TRBV19; J gene: TRBJ1-4; D gene: TRBD1; clone size: NA; CDR3 protein: CASSLTGRRDEKLFF; CDR3 DNA: TGTGCCAGTAGTTTGACAGGGAGAAGGGATGAAAAACTGTTTTTT
V gene: TRBV5-4; J gene: TRBJ2-4; D gene: NA; clone size: NA; CDR3 protein: CASSLSPGVGAKNIQYF; CDR3 DNA: TGTGCCAGCAGCTTAAGTCCCGGGGTAGGAGCCAAAAACATTCAGTACTTC
V gene: TRBV25-1; J gene: TRBJ2-2; D gene: TRBD1; clone size: NA; CDR3 protein: CASSDPDRGDTGELFF; CDR3 DNA: TGTGCCAGCAGTGACCCTGACAGGGGGGACACCGGGGAGCTGTTTTTT
V gene: TRBV12-5; J gene: TRBJ2-5; D gene: NA; clone size: NA; CDR3 protein: CASGLSQGFLETQYF; CDR3 DNA: TGTGCTAGTGGTTTGTCACAGGGATTCTTAGAGACCCAGTACTTC
V gene: TRBV29-1; J gene: TRBJ2-1; D gene: TRBD2; clone size: NA; CDR3 protein: CSVVTSGDNEQFF; CDR3 DNA: TGCAGCGTTGTCACTAGCGGAGACAATGAGCAGTTCTTC
V gene: TRBV4-1; J gene: TRBJ1-2; D gene: NA; clone size: NA; CDR3 protein: CASSQDLSGRDGYTF; CDR3 DNA: TGCGCCAGCAGCCAAGATTTATCAGGGCGCGATGGCTACACCTTC
V gene: TRBV9; J gene: TRBJ2-3; D gene: NA; clone size: once; CDR3 protein: CASGGVGWTDTQYF; CDR3 DNA: TGTGCCAGCGGAGGGGTGGGGTGGACAGATACGCAGTATTTT
V gene: TRBV7-2; J gene: TRBJ2-1; D gene: NA; clone size: NA; CDR3 protein: CASRSRGSSYNEQFF; CDR3 DNA: TGTGCCAGCAGAAGCAGGGGTAGCTCCTACAATGAGCAGTTCTTC
V gene: TRBV5-6; J gene: TRBJ2-5; D gene: NA; clone size: NA; CDR3 protein: CASSLALLDTVQYF; CDR3 DNA: TGTGCCAGCAGCTTGGCCCTACTAGACACCGTTCAGTACTTC
V gene: TRBV5-1; J gene: TRBJ2-1; D gene: NA; clone size: NA; CDR3 protein: CASSYTGIHNEQFF; CDR3 DNA: TGCGCCAGCAGCTATACAGGGATCCACAATGAGCAGTTCTTC
V gene: TRBV3-1/TRBV3-2; J gene: TRBJ2-5; D gene: TRBD1; clone size: NA; CDR3 protein: CASSRSGTGGWETQYF; CDR3 DNA: TGTGCCAGCAGCCGATCCGGGACAGGGGGTTGGGAGACCCAGTACTTC
V gene: TRBV18; J gene: TRBJ1-1; D gene: NA; clone size: NA; CDR3 protein: CASSPWEGNTEAFF; CDR3 DNA: TGTGCCAGCTCACCGTGGGAGGGGAACACTGAAGCTTTCTTT
V gene: TRBV20-1; J gene: TRBJ2-3; D gene: TRBD2; clone size: NA; CDR3 protein: CSASLGRGSSTDTQYF; CDR3 DNA: TGCAGTGCTAGTCTCGGGCGGGGGTCTAGCACAGATACGCAGTATTTT
V gene: TRBV19; J gene: TRBJ1-2; D gene: NA; clone size: once; CDR3 protein: CASSAGTRNYGYTF; CDR3 DNA: TGTGCCAGTAGCGCCGGGACACGCAACTATGGCTACACCTTC
V gene: TRBV30; J gene: TRBJ2-1; D gene: TRBD2; clone size: NA; CDR3 protein: CAWSVLTSDEQFF; CDR3 DNA: TGTGCCTGGAGTGTATTGACTAGCGATGAGCAGTTCTTC
V gene: TRBV11-2; J gene: TRBJ2-3; D gene: TRBD2; clone size: NA; CDR3 protein: CASSLSPSGADTQYF; CDR3 DNA: TGTGCCAGCAGCTTAAGCCCTAGCGGGGCAGATACGCAGTATTTT
V gene: TRBV2; J gene: TRBJ1-4; D gene: NA; clone size: NA; CDR3 protein: CASSRRQLSNEKLFF; CDR3 DNA: TGTGCCAGCAGCCGTAGACAGCTTTCTAATGAAAAACTGTTTTTT
V gene: TRBV12-3/TRBV12-4; J gene: TRBJ2-7; D gene: NA; clone size: NA; CDR3 protein: CASRRAATYEQYF; CDR3 DNA: TGTGCCAGCAGGCGGGCTGCCACCTACGAGCAGTACTTC
V gene: TRBV20-1; J gene: TRBJ2-3; D gene: NA; clone size: NA; CDR3 protein: CSASVLVGDTQYF; CDR3 DNA: TGCAGTGCTAGTGTGCTAGTGGGAGATACGCAGTATTTT